Described below is a single TCR beta chain sequence and its context. Which antigen it targets is not known. No clone much larger than this one lies a single base away; base qualities are absent. From its cysteine to its phenylalanine, the CDR3 spans 14 amino acids. CDR3 DNA is the only sequence kept; it has 42 bases, read in frame from the first base. CDR1 is given as DFQATT and CDR2 as SNEGSKA, both from the germline V gene (reference sequence). Library construction relied on 5' RACE. TCRdb lists the instrument as Illumina HiSeq 2000. Template switching introduced a universal primer binding site; the final cDNA contained a unique molecular identifier, enabling accurate counting of TCR cDNA molecules. Specific primers in the conserved constant-segment region were used to synthesize first-strand cDNA for TCR alpha and beta chains. To control for contamination, each cDNA library was double barcoded with a SMART-Mk sample barcode plus Illumina barcodes. TruSeq adapter sequences and Illumina sample barcodes were added in two successive PCR steps. The Illumina HiSeq platform was used with custom primers to sequence TCR alpha and beta cDNA libraries. The study's processing was this. MiGEC was used to process raw reads and extract unique molecular identifiers, and MiXCR was used to find CDR3 positions. Recombination models were inferred per individual with the repgenHMM and IGoR tools using an EM algorithm. The tcR package in R was used for shared clonotype analysis, with sharing normalized by the product of cloneset sizes. Out-of-frame nonproductive sequences were analyzed to study raw recombination free of thymic and clonal selection effects. The raw public data were reprocessed by TCRdb itself: fastp quality trimming at Q25, MiXCR clonotype calling, in-frame beta chains only. CDR3 protein duplicates are merged, each entry listing the most common genes and DNA. Clone size and V and J calls follow TCRdb, not the original study. The sample contains roughly 1.6 million distinct CDR3 sequences, around 29% of them found a single time. Around 0.25% of the sample goes to the ten largest clones.

This record belongs to a study of identical twins (dated by TCRdb to 2016 to 2017). A note on the overall study: TCR alpha and beta repertoires from monozygotic twins, unrelated adults of various ages and cord blood were deep-sequenced to test whether fetal clonotypes persist. To rule out contamination, the twin experiments were replicated at different times with different library preparation protocols.

Paper-wide results and their limitations: Out-of-frame TCR alpha sharing in monozygotic twins was systematically underestimated by recombination models, whereas sharing between unrelated individuals was in agreement with the recombination models. Zero-insertion analyses could be partly confounded by invariant T cells such as MAIT and iNKT, though diverse VJ usage argued against such confounding for most clonotypes. Because the same donors could not be followed over many years, the conclusions relied on cross-sectional statistical analysis. Compared with coincidental sharing between unrelated individuals, an excess of low generation-probability sequences was observed among out-of-frame TCR alpha sequences shared between twins. Fewer insertions were carried by abundant cord blood beta clonotypes; a weaker similar trend was observed in young adult naive repertoires, while no such trend was observed in memory repertoires. Excess twin sharing in beta out-of-frame sequences was weaker because fewer shared sequences lowered the signal-to-noise ratio.

Every donor in the study was a healthy Caucasian. The sequenced material came from cord blood. The sequence joins TRBV20-1 to TRBJ2-1; 6 matching bases give a weak D call of TRBD2. Matching the DNA end better, TRBJ2-7 makes the J call doubtful. This sequence originates from a newborn girl in good health. The bases are TGCAGTGCTCACGGGAGTAACGCCTACAATGAGCAGTACTTC. Its translation reads: CSAHGSNAYNEQYF.